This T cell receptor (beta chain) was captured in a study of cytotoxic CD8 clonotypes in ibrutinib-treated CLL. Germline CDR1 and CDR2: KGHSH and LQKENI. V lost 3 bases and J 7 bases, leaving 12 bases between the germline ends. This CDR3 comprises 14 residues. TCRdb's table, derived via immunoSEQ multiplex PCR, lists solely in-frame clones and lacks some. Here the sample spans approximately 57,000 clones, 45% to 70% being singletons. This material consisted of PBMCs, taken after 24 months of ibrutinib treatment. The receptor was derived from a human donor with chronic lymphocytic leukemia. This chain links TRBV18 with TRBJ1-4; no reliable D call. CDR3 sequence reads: CASSPGERGEKLFF. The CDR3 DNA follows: TGTGCCAGCTCACCTGGGGAACGGGGTGAAAAACTGTTTTTT.